These 12 T cell receptor beta chains were all obtained from the same sample, sequenced in a study of shared clonotypes between healthy human individuals. The protocol was immunoSEQ multiplex PCR, while the TCRdb copy is restricted to in-frame clones and leaves out a portion. In the table there are more than 2 million clones, more than 90% of which are singletons. What was sequenced was naive CD4+ T cells sorted from blood. Sample subset: CD45RA+ positively selected. The origin of the receptors is a man aged 18 to 35 in good health.

This sequence joins TRBV6-4 and TRBJ1-2; D perhaps matches TRBD1 (5 bases). CDR3 size: 14 residues. Trimming removed 6 bases from V and 4 bases from J, with 15 bases in between. The V gene's germline CDR1 is MRHNA and CDR2 SNTAGT. The CDR3 nucleotides read TGTGCCAGCAGGGGCTGGGGCGCAGGCTATGGCTACACCTTC. Its protein is CASRGWGAGYGYTF.

The chain couples TRBV20-1 to TRBJ2-7; D gene ambiguous. V lost 7 bases to trimming and J lost 4 bases, with 11 bases between them. The CDR3 sequence is 11 residues long. Germline V gives CDR1 DFQATT, CDR2 SNEGSKA (reference sequence). CDR3 protein: CSVRAAYEQYF. The CDR3 bases are TGCAGTGTACGGGCAGCATACGAGCAGTACTTC.

The gene calls are TRBV9 and TRBJ2-5, with D maybe TRBD2 (5 bases). The germline CDR1 and CDR2 sequences are SGDLS and YYNGEE. The CDR3 consists of 17 residues. The germline V and J ends were trimmed by 5 bases and 3 bases, with 23 bases remaining between them. The CDR3 is CASSFASRGIGEETQYF. The DNA for the CDR3 is TGTGCCAGCAGTTTCGCTTCGAGAGGGATCGGTGAAGAGACCCAGTACTTC.

The V and J genes are TRBV6-5 and TRBJ2-7; 10 bases agree with TRBD1. Germline V gene lookup returns CDR1 MNHEY and CDR2 SVGAGI. V shed 7 bases, J shed 3 bases, and the junction held 6 bases outside the gene matches. This CDR3 is built from 14 residues. The CDR3 coding sequence is TGTGCCAGCACCGCCGGGACAGGGGTCTACGAGCAGTACTTC. Translated: CASTAGTGVYEQYF.

This chain links TRBV5-4 with TRBJ1-2; 7 bases fit TRBD1. J gave up 6 bases and V 5 bases, and 19 bases lay outside the gene matches. This CDR3 contains 17 residues. In germline, CDR1 is SGHNT, CDR2 YYREEE (reference sequence). DNA of the CDR3: TGTGCCAGCAGGCATAGGACAGGTGCTCGGGAGTCTAATGGCTACACCTTC. It yields the protein CASRHRTGARESNGYTF.

The CDR3 is CAWSFLGAGELFF. The CDR3, as DNA: TGTGCCTGGAGTTTCCTAGGGGCCGGGGAGCTGTTTTTT. V gene TRBV30 combines with J gene TRBJ2-2, with D possibly being TRBD1 (5 bases). CDR1 is GTSNPN and CDR2 is SVGIG in the germline V gene (reference sequence). Trimming shortened V by 2 bases and J by 6 bases, and 10 bases separated the two germline ends. CDR3 size: 13 residues.

The V and J genes are TRBV7-2 and TRBJ2-3, with 7 bases aligning to TRBD1. CDR1 is SGHTA, CDR2 FQGNSA, per germline. Unmatched junction bases numbered 3, after V lost 0 bases and J lost 12 bases. The CDR3 has 12 residues. The chain's CDR3 is CASSLARDSQYF. DNA of the CDR3: TGTGCCAGCAGCTTAGCACGGGACAGTCAGTATTTT.

The chain couples TRBV2 to TRBJ1-4, with D hard to call. The germline V gene has CDR1 SNHLY and CDR2 FYNNEI. This CDR3 comprises 16 residues. The V and J ends lost 2 bases and 0 bases respectively, with 10 bases between them. CDR3 in DNA: TGTGCCAGCAGTGAACATTCAGCGGCAACTAATGAAAAACTGTTTTTT. It is translated as CASSEHSAATNEKLFF.

Remarks on this clone: Relative to the germline gene, one junction end is altered; a read error may explain this. Other DNA sequences in the sample encode the same CDR3. The genes are TRBV7-7 and TRBJ2-5; the D call may be TRBD1 or TRBD2 (5 bases each). The CDR3 consists of 14 residues. Germline V lookup: CDR1 SSHAT, CDR2 FNYEAQ (reference sequence). This CDR3 is CASSPGTFQETQYF. The CDR3 DNA sequence: TGTGCTAGCAGCCCGGGGACGTTCCAAGAGACCCAGTACTTC.

Of note for this clone: Other nucleotide sequences in the sample specify the same CDR3. The CDR3 nucleotides read TGTGCCAGTAGTATCCGACAGGGTACCGGGGAGCTGTTTTTT. It yields the protein CASSIRQGTGELFF. The chain links TRBV19 to TRBJ2-2; 7 bases fit TRBD1. CDR3 length: 14 amino acids. The J segment lost 5 bases and the V segment lost 3 bases, leaving 3 bases of the junction unmatched. Germline V lookup: CDR1 LNHDA, CDR2 SQIVND (reference sequence).

The chain uses TRBV4-3 and TRBJ2-1; weak D call: TRBD1 (6 bases). Germline CDR1 is LGHNA and CDR2 is YSLEER. V lost 4 bases to trimming and J lost 0 bases, with 13 bases between them. The CDR3 covers 16 residues. CDR3 coding DNA: TGCGCCAGCAGCCTGACAGGCCGGAGCTCCTACAATGAGCAGTTCTTC. It translates to CASSLTGRSSYNEQFF.

This chain links TRBV6-1 with TRBJ2-7; the match to TRBD2 covers 13 bases. Germline V lookup: CDR1 MNHNS, CDR2 SASEGT. The CDR3 runs 15 residues. V trimming: 4 bases; J trimming: 3 bases; junction bases outside the gene matches: 3. The CDR3 nucleotides read TGTGCCAGCAGTGTCGGGACTAGCGGGATCTACGAGCAGTACTTC. Translation gives CASSVGTSGIYEQYF.